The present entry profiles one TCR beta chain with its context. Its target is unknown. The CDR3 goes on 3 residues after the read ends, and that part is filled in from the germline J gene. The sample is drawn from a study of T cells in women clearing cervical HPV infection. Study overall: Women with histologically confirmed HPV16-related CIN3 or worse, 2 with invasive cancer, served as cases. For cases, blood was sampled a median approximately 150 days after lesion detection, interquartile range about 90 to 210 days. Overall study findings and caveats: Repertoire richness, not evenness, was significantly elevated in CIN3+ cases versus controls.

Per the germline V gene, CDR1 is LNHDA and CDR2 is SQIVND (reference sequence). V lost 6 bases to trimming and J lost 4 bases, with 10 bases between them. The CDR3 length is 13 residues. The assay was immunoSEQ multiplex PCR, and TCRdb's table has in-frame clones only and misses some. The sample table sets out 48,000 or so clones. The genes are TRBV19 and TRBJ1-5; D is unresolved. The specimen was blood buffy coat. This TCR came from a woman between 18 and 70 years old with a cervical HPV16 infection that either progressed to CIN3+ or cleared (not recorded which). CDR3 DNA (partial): TGTGCCAGTAGGGAGGGCTGGAATCAGCCC. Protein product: CASREGWNQP. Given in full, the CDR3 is CASREGWNQPQHF. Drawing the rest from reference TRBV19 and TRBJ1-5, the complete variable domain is DGGITQSPKYLFRKEGQNVTLSCEQNLNHDAMYWYRQDPGQGLRLIYYSQIVNDFQKGDIAEGYSVSREKKESFPLTVTSAQKNPTAFYLCASREGWNQPQHFGDGTRLSIL.